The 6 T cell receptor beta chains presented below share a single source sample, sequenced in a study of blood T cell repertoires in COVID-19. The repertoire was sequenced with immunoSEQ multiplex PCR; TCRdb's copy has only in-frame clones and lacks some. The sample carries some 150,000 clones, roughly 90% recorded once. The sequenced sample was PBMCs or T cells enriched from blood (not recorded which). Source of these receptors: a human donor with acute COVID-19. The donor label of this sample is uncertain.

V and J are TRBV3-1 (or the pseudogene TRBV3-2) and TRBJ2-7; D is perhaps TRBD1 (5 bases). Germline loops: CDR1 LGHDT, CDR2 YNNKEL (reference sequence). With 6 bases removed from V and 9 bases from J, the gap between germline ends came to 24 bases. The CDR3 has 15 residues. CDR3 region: CASSQSRRQTLGQYF. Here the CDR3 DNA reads TGTGCCAGCAGTCAATCCAGACGACAGACTTTAGGGCAGTACTTC.

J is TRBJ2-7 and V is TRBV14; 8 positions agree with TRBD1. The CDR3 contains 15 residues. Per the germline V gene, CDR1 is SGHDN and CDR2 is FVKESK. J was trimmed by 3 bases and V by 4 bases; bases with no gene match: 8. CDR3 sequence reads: CASSLTLQGDYEQYF. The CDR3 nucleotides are TGTGCCAGCAGCCTCACCTTACAGGGGGACTACGAGCAGTACTTC.

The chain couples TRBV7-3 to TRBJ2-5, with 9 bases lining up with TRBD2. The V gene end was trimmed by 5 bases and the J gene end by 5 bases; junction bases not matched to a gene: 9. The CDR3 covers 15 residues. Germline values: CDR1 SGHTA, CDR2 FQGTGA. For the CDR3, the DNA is TGTGCCAGCAGCCGATTAGCGGGGGAGTGGGAGACCCAGTACTTC. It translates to CASSRLAGEWETQYF. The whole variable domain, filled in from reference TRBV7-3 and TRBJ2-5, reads GAGVSQTPSNKVTEKGKYVELRCDPISGHTALYWYRQSLGQGPEFLIYFQGTGAADDSGLPNDRFFAVRPEGSVSTLKIQRTERGDSAVYLCASSRLAGEWETQYFGPGTRLLVL.

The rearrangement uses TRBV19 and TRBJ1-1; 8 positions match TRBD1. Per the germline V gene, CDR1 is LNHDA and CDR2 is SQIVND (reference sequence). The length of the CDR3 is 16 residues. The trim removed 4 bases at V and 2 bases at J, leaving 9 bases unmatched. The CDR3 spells CASSTWTGRGNTEAFF. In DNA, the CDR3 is TGTGCCAGTAGTACGTGGACAGGGAGGGGAAACACTGAAGCTTTCTTT.

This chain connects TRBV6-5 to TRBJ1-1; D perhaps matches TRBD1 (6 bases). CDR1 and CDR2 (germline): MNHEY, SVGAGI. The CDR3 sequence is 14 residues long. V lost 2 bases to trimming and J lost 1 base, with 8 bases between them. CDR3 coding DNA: TGTGCCAGCAGTTACCAGACAGGGAACACTGAAGCTTTCTTT. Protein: CASSYQTGNTEAFF.

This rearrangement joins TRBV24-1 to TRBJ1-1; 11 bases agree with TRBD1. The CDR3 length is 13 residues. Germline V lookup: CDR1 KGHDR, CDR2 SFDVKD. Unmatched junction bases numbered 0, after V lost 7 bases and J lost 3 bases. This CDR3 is CATRGQGDTEAFF. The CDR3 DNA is TGTGCCACCAGGGGACAGGGGGACACTGAAGCTTTCTTT.